This section outlines one T cell receptor (beta chain) sequence together with its context. Individuals aged roughly 18 to 95 years were recruited from fewer than 30 US areas. Original methodology: Amplified reference gene primers provided the basis for estimating nucleated cell counts. TCRdb's table, derived via immunoSEQ multiplex PCR, lists solely in-frame clones and lacks some. For V, J and clone size, that table is used; D and trimming come from the DNA. The table includes about 220,000 clones, approximately 82% detected once. The sample is drawn from a study of blood T cell repertoires in COVID-19. In the study overall: There were acute and convalescent COVID-19 samples, and they came from the United States, Italy and Spain. T cells, B-cell-depleted T cells, or PBMCs provided the cDNA or gDNA that served as material.

The CDR3 has 18 amino acids. The V end was cut by 0 bases, the J end by 6 bases, with 20 bases between. The chain uses TRBV23-1 and TRBJ2-2; weak D call: TRBD1 (5 bases). TRBV23-1 is marked as an open reading frame, function uncertain. The sample comprised PBMCs or T cells enriched from blood (not recorded which). This receptor was taken from a man aged 40-49 years who had recovered from COVID-19. The CDR3 DNA follows: TGCGCCAGCAGTCAATCCGTCGATCCAGAACAAGGGGCCGGGGAGCTGTTTTTT. Its protein product is CASSQSVDPEQGAGELFF.